A selection of T cell receptor beta chains follows, all from one sample in a study of naive and memory T cell subsets. A single record per CDR3 protein comes from TCRdb applying MiXCR to the UMI-ligation and nested PCR reads. The sample holds 130,000 to 150,000 distinct CDR3 sequences, about 18% seen once. Sequencing was done on a sample of naive CD4+ T cells from blood. These receptors originate from a human donor in good health. CDR3s include the opening cysteine and the closing phenylalanine or tryptophan. Each record gives: J gene, V gene, D gene, CDR3 protein. The D gene is left open where the match is weak.

TRBJ1-1,TRBV3-1,.,CASSQFPVNTEAFF
TRBJ2-3,TRBV6-6,TRBD2,CASSYSVRSGSVADTQYF
TRBJ1-4,TRBV29-1,.,CSVMLRGAGEKLFF
TRBJ2-7,TRBV20-1,TRBD1,CSAVTPTGGNDEQYF
TRBJ1-1,TRBV29-1,TRBD1,CSVEGDRATEAFF
TRBJ2-3,TRBV12-3/TRBV12-4,.,CASREGSTDTQYF
TRBJ1-1,TRBV10-3,.,CAITSKRDVWDAEAFF
TRBJ2-7,TRBV20-1,TRBD1,CSASRDRGTREQYF
TRBJ1-2,TRBV29-1,TRBD1,CSVGQGTDYGYTF
TRBJ2-2,TRBV11-3,TRBD2,CASSTWEAGATGELFF
TRBJ1-4,TRBV6-5,TRBD1,CASRLDGTGFEKLFF
TRBJ1-1,TRBV6-5,.,CASSYQANTEAFF
TRBJ2-7,TRBV5-1,.,CASSLAGPPLSEQYF
TRBJ1-4,TRBV25-1,.,CASSEGLRGREKLFF
TRBJ1-1,TRBV18,.,CASSPRGSTEAFF
TRBJ2-5,TRBV6-6,TRBD1,CASKSDRVGTQYF
TRBJ2-1,TRBV6-2/TRBV6-3,.,CASTTAYNEQFF
TRBJ1-2,TRBV24-1,TRBD1,CATSDRRQGVDGYTF
TRBJ2-1,TRBV20-1,.,CSARIATDSYNEQFF
TRBJ2-7,TRBV7-2,.,CASSSGDGVYEQYF
TRBJ2-3,TRBV5-4,.,CASSHGTISTDTQYF
TRBJ2-1,TRBV28,.,CASGLTVYNEQFF
TRBJ2-5,TRBV3-1,TRBD2,CASTPWDFGLAGDQETQYF
TRBJ1-1,TRBV4-1,TRBD1,CASAGQGNTEAFF
TRBJ2-3,TRBV24-1,.,CATSDPLGPGEDTQYF
TRBJ2-3,TRBV7-2,.,CASSSAGQATDTQYF
TRBJ1-1,TRBV30,.,CAWSLRDTEAFF
TRBJ2-7,TRBV2,TRBD1,CASIRDRAYEQYF
TRBJ1-3,TRBV10-3,.,CAISEAWNSGNTIYF
TRBJ2-1,TRBV27,.,CASSFRGAGSVGEQFF
TRBJ2-1,TRBV11-2,.,CASILDRRYNEQFF
TRBJ1-5,TRBV5-6,.,CASSLGGSGARNQPQHF
TRBJ2-1,TRBV9,.,CASSVSVGELSYNEQFF
TRBJ1-1,TRBV29-1,.,CSASGFGTEAFF
TRBJ2-1,TRBV6-5,TRBD2,CASSYSTSGSYEQFF
TRBJ2-7,TRBV18,.,CASSPPNQQGGQYF
TRBJ2-2,TRBV12-3/TRBV12-4,.,CASSYRDVGELFF
TRBJ2-3,TRBV7-2,TRBD2,CASSLLAGVPDTQYF
TRBJ2-2,TRBV3-1,.,CASSQDDRLTGELFF
TRBJ2-7,TRBV29-1,TRBD2,CSVGIAGGRYEQYF
TRBJ1-1,TRBV7-9,TRBD1,CASSRQGAGTEAFF
TRBJ1-5,TRBV7-9,.,CASSIHGTTSNQPQHF
TRBJ1-1,TRBV7-3,.,CASSLGSANTEAFF
TRBJ2-1,TRBV20-1,TRBD2,CSAMGLAGVTDNEQFF
TRBJ2-3,TRBV2,.,CASSRRGRETDTQYF
TRBJ2-1,TRBV5-4,TRBD2,CASRSGTSGTNNEQFF
TRBJ2-7,TRBV12-3/TRBV12-4,.,CASSPALWEQYF
TRBJ2-5,TRBV11-2,TRBD2,CASSAWTSGTQETQYF
TRBJ2-3,TRBV12-3/TRBV12-4,.,CASSKRESTDTQYF
TRBJ2-7,TRBV28,TRBD2,CASSRQGTGLNEQYF